What follows describes a single T cell receptor beta chain. The data originate from a study of blood T cell repertoires in COVID-19. Study-wide context: There were acute and convalescent COVID-19 samples, and they came from the United States, Italy and Spain.

Authors' analysis steps: Reference gene primer amplification yielded estimated nucleated cell counts. Sequencing was performed with immunoSEQ multiplex PCR; in TCRdb, only in-frame clones are kept and a portion is missing. V and J calls and clone size come straight from that table; D and trimming were deduced from the DNA. Altogether about 150,000 clones are present, roughly 80% being singletons, with the ten largest covering 25% to 30%. V shed 3 bases and J shed 5 bases, with 10 bases lying between them. The V gene's germline CDR1 is DFQATT and CDR2 SNEGSKA (reference sequence). The CDR3 contains 13 residues.

This sequence joins TRBV20-1 and TRBJ1-4, with D uncertain. This clonotype was sampled from a woman aged 55-70 years with acute or convalescent COVID-19. Input material: peripheral blood. The CDR3 sequence: CSASDGNNEKLFF. The CDR3 DNA reads TGCAGTGCTAGTGACGGGAACAATGAAAAACTGTTTTTT.